What follows describes a single T cell receptor (beta chain). What it binds is unknown. This specimen belongs to a study of T-cell memory formation after mild COVID-19. Study-level background: Largely donor-specific sequence clusters came from a couple of donors.

TCRdb reanalysed the 5' RACE reads using MiXCR and keeps one entry per CDR3 protein. The table records about 390,000 distinct CDR3 sequences, 20% to 25% of them present only once. Study-wide results and caveats: Contracting CD4+ clones lay largely in CM and EM, with CD8+ ones residing in EMRA. Prior to infection, memory already included some responding clones, suggesting cross-reactive memory joined. Confirmation of SARS-CoV-2 specificity was lacking for second-wave clones peaking day 37.

Sequenced: PBMCs or a T cell subset sorted from them (not recorded which). This sequence was found in an adult woman who had mild COVID-19 (a few samples of this study predate the infection). Cell type and time point are not known.

As DNA, the CDR3 is TGCGCCAGCAGCCAAGAAAAGACAGGGGTTTATAATTCACCCCTCCACTTT. It yields the protein CASSQEKTGVYNSPLHF. The J gene is TRBJ1-6, the V gene TRBV4-1; 8 bases line up with TRBD1. J was trimmed by 4 bases and V by 0 bases; bases with no gene match: 5. This CDR3 comprises 17 residues. The germline CDR1 and CDR2 sequences are MGHRA and YSYEKL.